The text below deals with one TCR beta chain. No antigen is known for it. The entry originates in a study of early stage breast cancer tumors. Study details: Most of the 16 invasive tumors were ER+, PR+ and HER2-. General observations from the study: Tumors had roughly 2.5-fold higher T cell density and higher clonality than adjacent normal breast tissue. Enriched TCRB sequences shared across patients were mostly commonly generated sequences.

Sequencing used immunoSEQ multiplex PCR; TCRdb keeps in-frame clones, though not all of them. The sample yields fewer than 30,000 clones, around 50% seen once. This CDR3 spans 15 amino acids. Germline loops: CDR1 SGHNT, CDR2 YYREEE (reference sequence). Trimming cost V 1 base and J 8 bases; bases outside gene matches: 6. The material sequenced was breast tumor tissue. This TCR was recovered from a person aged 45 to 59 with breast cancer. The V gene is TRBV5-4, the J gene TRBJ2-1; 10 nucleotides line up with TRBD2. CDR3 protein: CASSLLLAGEHEQFF. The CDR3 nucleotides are TGTGCCAGCAGCTTGCTGCTAGCGGGAGAGCATGAGCAGTTCTTC. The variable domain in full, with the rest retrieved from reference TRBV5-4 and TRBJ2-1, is ETGVTQSPTHLIKTRGQQVTLRCSSQSGHNTVSWYQQALGQGPQFIFQYYREEENGRGNFPPRFSGLQFPNYSSELNVNALELDDSALYLCASSLLLAGEHEQFFGPGTRLTVL.